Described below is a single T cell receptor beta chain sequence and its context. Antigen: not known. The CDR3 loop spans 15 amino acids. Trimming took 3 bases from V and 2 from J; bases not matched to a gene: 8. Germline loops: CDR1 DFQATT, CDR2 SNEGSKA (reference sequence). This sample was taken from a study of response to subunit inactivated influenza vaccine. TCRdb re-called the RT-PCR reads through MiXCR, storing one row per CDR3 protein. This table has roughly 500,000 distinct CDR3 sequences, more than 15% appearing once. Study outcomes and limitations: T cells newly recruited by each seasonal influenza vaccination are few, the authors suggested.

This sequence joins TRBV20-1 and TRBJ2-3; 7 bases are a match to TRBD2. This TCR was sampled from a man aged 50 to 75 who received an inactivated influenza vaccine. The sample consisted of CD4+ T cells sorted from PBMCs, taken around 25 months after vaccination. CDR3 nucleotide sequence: TGCAGTGCTAGTCTTGAGCGGGGCTACACAGATACGCAGTATTTT. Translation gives CSASLERGYTDTQYF.